These 8 T cell receptor beta chains came from one sample sequenced in a study of regulatory and conventional T cells in RAG deficiency. Conventional CD4+ T cells were sorted from blood as CD25-low CD127-high cells. Clones were read by immunoSEQ multiplex PCR, and TCRdb kept only the in-frame ones, dropping some. The sample lists 25,000 to 35,000 clones, 90% to 95% seen once, with about 0.17% in the top ten. These data are also associated with another study on regulatory T cells. That study reports: The primer mix had 52 TRBV and 13 TRBJ primers.

The sample consisted of CD25- CD4+ T cells sorted from blood. These receptors all stem from a human donor in good health.

The chain links TRBV27 to TRBJ2-7; TRBD2 matches at 12 bases. V was clipped by 3 bases and J by 4 bases; unmatched bases: 7. The CDR3 spans 16 residues. Germline CDR1 MNHEY, CDR2 SMNVEV (reference sequence). The chain's CDR3 is CASSFQTSGGSYEQYF. The CDR3 DNA follows: TGTGCCAGCAGTTTTCAGACTAGCGGGGGTTCATACGAGCAGTACTTC.

The genes are TRBV18 and TRBJ1-2; D perhaps matches TRBD1 (6 bases). V lost 3 bases, J lost 4 bases, and 18 bases lay in between. The CDR3 extends over 16 amino acids. From germline, CDR1 is KGHSH and CDR2 LQKENI. CDR3 protein: CASSPTPPGVRYGYTF. The DNA of the CDR3 is TGTGCCAGCTCACCGACCCCCCCAGGGGTACGCTATGGCTACACCTTC. The entire variable domain, with the rest obtained from reference TRBV18 and TRBJ1-2, is as follows: NAGVMQNPRHLVRRRGQEARLRCSPMKGHSHVYWYRQLPEEGLKFMVYLQKENIIDESGMPKERFSAEFPKEGPSILRIQQVVRGDSAAYFCASSPTPPGVRYGYTFGSGTRLTVV.

V gene TRBV10-3 combines with J gene TRBJ1-2; 11 nucleotides match TRBD1. V lost 5 bases, J lost 1 base, and 6 bases stayed unmatched. Germline values: CDR1 ENHRY, CDR2 SYGVKD. The CDR3 is 16 residues long. Here the CDR3 reads CAISRTGGENNYGYTF. Written as DNA, the CDR3 is TGTGCCATCAGTCGGACAGGGGGCGAAAATAACTATGGCTACACCTTC.

V and J are TRBV7-2 and TRBJ1-4; TRBD1 might be the D (5 bases). Trimming took 5 bases from V and 8 from J, leaving 21 bases between them. The CDR3 is made up of 16 amino acids. Germline CDR1 and CDR2: SGHTA and FQGNSA. In DNA form, the CDR3 reads TGTGCCAGCAGCACCCCCCGGACACTCAGATGGGAAAAACTGTTTTTT. It yields the protein CASSTPRTLRWEKLFF.

The chain has TRBV5-1 and TRBJ2-3; D is undetermined. Looked up from germline, CDR1 is SGHRS and CDR2 is YFSETQ. This CDR3 has 15 amino acids. V shed 0 bases and J shed 5 bases, with 13 bases lying between them. CDR3 loop: CASSLGAPWLDTQYF. The CDR3 nucleotides are TGCGCCAGCAGCTTGGGGGCTCCATGGTTAGATACGCAGTATTTT.

The chain couples TRBV6-5 to TRBJ1-2, with a weak D call TRBD1 (5 bases). V gave up 2 bases and J gave up 7 bases, with 17 bases separating them. The CDR3 has 15 amino acids. From germline, CDR1 is MNHEY and CDR2 SVGAGI. The CDR3 loop reads CASSYDSRTGGGYTF. The CDR3 DNA follows: TGTGCCAGCAGTTACGACAGCAGAACGGGAGGTGGCTACACCTTC.

The J gene is TRBJ2-7, the V gene TRBV18, with TRBD1 matching 8 bases. The germline CDR1 and CDR2 sequences are KGHSH and LQKENI. The V and J ends lost 4 bases and 4 bases, in that order; junction bases with no gene match: 18. The CDR3 is made up of 18 amino acids. The DNA for the CDR3 is TGTGCCAGCTCACTGACCCAGGACAGGGTGTGGGATGATTACGAGCAGTACTTC. This sequence encodes CASSLTQDRVWDDYEQYF.

The rearrangement joins TRBV11-2 to TRBJ2-4; D call uncertain. Germline loops: CDR1 SGHAT, CDR2 FQNNGV. This CDR3 is 13 amino acids long. Trimming cost V 5 bases and J 5 bases, with 10 bases left between them. CDR3 loop: CASSLGSENIQYF. DNA of the CDR3: TGTGCCAGCAGCCTCGGGTCCGAAAACATTCAGTACTTC.